The T cell receptor (beta chain) described here comes from a study of response to subunit inactivated influenza vaccine. Study-level points and caveats: Few new T cells, the authors suggested, are recruited by each seasonal influenza vaccination.

Germline loops: CDR1 SGHRS, CDR2 YFSETQ. V was pared by 0 bases and J by 0 bases, with 10 bases between. This CDR3 is built from 16 residues. As to this clonotype: The antigen is not known.

A single record per CDR3 protein comes from TCRdb applying MiXCR to the RT-PCR reads. The table shows about 190,000 distinct CDR3 sequences, with around 14% occurring only once. This receptor was obtained from a man aged 45-60 years who received an inactivated influenza vaccine. This material consisted of CD8+ T cells sorted from PBMCs, taken 4 to 6 days after vaccination. V gene TRBV5-1 combines with J gene TRBJ2-1, with D possibly TRBD1 on 5 matching bases. CDR3 sequence: CASSLADSYSYNEQFF. CDR3 DNA sequence: TGCGCCAGCAGCTTGGCTGACAGTTACTCCTACAATGAGCAGTTCTTC.